The 18 T cell receptor beta chains below were found in one sample sequenced in a study of blood T cells in healthy people across ages. With a J-beta primer mix and a sample-barcoded 5' primer, a second PCR ran about 6 to 11 cycles. A single record per CDR3 protein comes from TCRdb applying MiXCR to the 5' RACE reads. The data hold about 1.8 million distinct CDR3 sequences, with roughly 52% observed a single time. Sequencing was carried out using blood. The receptors derive from a woman in her thirties or forties in good health.

The rearrangement joins TRBV5-1 to TRBJ1-1, with D unresolved. Germline assignment: CDR1 SGHRS and CDR2 YFSETQ. This CDR3 is 15 amino acids long. V was cut by 0 bases and J by 4 bases, with 13 bases left in between. CDR3 DNA sequence: TGCGCCAGCAGCTTGGGGGCAACGATTGCCACTGAAGCTTTCTTT. This sequence encodes CASSLGATIATEAFF.

Of note for this clonotype: The junction does not match germline at one end; this may be a read error. The chain carries TRBV5-6 and TRBJ1-1, with unresolved D. CDR1 is SGHDT, CDR2 YYEEEE, per germline. CDR3 length: 15 amino acids. CDR3 in amino acids: CASSLVWQRNTGAFF. Written as DNA, the CDR3 is TGTGCCAGCAGCTTGGTTTGGCAGCGGAACACTGGAGCTTTCTTT.

This clonotype has a count of ten or more. The rearrangement links TRBV7-2 to TRBJ2-4; D is unresolved. Germline V gene data show CDR1 as SGHTA and CDR2 as FQGNSA. Trimming took off 1 base at V and 0 bases at J, with 10 bases between the two ends. The CDR3 loop spans 16 amino acids. The CDR3 DNA follows: TGTGCCAGCAGCTTAGAAGCTGGGTTAGCCAAAAACATTCAGTACTTC. Protein sequence: CASSLEAGLAKNIQYF.

This clonotype was counted between two and nine times. The rearrangement links TRBV7-2 to TRBJ2-1; the D gene could be TRBD1 or TRBD2 (6 bases each). V was shortened by 8 bases and J by 5 bases, with 22 bases between the two germline ends. The CDR3 has 16 amino acids. Germline V lookup: CDR1 SGHTA, CDR2 FQGNSA. The CDR3 reads CASGRRRGEKNNEQFF. The CDR3 nucleotides are TGTGCCAGCGGACGCCGTAGGGGGGAGAAAAACAATGAGCAGTTCTTC.

This sequence joins TRBV7-2 and TRBJ2-7; no definite D call. V shed 2 bases and J shed 3 bases, with 8 bases lying between them. The CDR3 consists of 13 residues. The germline CDR1 and CDR2 sequences are SGHTA and FQGNSA. CDR3 sequence (DNA): TGTGCCAGCAGCTTAAATAACTTCTACGAGCAGTACTTC. Protein: CASSLNNFYEQYF.

This clonotype was observed a handful of times. The chain employs TRBV20-1 and TRBJ2-6, with 7 bases that match TRBD1. With 4 bases clipped from V and 0 bases from J, the junction kept 9 bases outside the gene matches. Germline V gives CDR1 DFQATT, CDR2 SNEGSKA (reference sequence). The CDR3 runs 17 residues. This chain's CDR3 is CSANPGQFSSGANVLTF. For the CDR3, the DNA is TGCAGTGCTAACCCGGGACAGTTCTCCTCTGGGGCCAACGTCCTGACTTTC.

Notes on this clonotype: A much larger clone sits a single nucleotide away, making a read error possible. The rearrangement uses TRBV29-1 and TRBJ2-7, with a weak D call TRBD2 (5 bases). CDR1 and CDR2 (germline): SQVTM, ANQGSEA. V lost 6 bases to trimming and J lost 8 bases, with 17 bases between them. The CDR3 consists of 12 residues. DNA of the CDR3: TGCAGCGTCCTGGGAGATCAATACAAGCAGTACTTC. This codes for CSVLGDQYKQYF.

V usage is TRBV9 and J usage is TRBJ2-1; 8 nucleotides line up with TRBD2. From germline, CDR1 is SGDLS and CDR2 YYNGEE. V was pared by 0 bases and J by 5 bases, with 10 bases of the junction left unmatched. This CDR3 is 17 amino acids long. In nucleotides, the CDR3 is TGTGCCAGCAGCGTAGAATCTAGCGGGTACCCAAACAATGAGCAGTTCTTC. Its translation is CASSVESSGYPNNEQFF. Supplemented by reference TRBV9 and TRBJ2-1, the full variable domain reads DSGVTQTPKHLITATGQRVTLRCSPRSGDLSVYWYQQSLDQGLQFLIQYYNGEERAKGNILERFSAQQFPDLHSELNLSSLELGDSALYFCASSVESSGYPNNEQFFGPGTRLTVL.

This clonotype has a handful of counts. The CDR3 sequence: CSARVGRGLETQYF. The DNA of the CDR3 is TGCAGTGCTAGGGTGGGACGGGGACTTGAGACCCAGTACTTC. The V call is TRBV20-1, the J call TRBJ2-5; D is perhaps TRBD2 (6 bases). The germline V gene encodes CDR1 DFQATT and CDR2 SNEGSKA (reference sequence). The CDR3 has 14 residues. Trimming stripped 3 bases from V and 5 bases from J, with 16 bases between.

The chain has TRBV29-1 and TRBJ2-1; D gene uncertain. The J call is uncertain, as TRBJ2-7 better fits the DNA end. The CDR3 is 14 residues long. Germline CDR1 is SQVTM and CDR2 is ANQGSEA. The DNA for the CDR3 is TGCAGCGTGGATGTTCCGAGCTCCTACAATGAGCAGTACTTC. Residues: CSVDVPSSYNEQYF.

The V and J genes are TRBV5-1 and TRBJ2-7; 7 bases map to TRBD1. The CDR3 is 16 amino acids. Per the germline V gene, CDR1 is SGHRS and CDR2 is YFSETQ. Losses at the gene ends were 0 bases for V and 3 bases for J; bases not matched to a gene: 9. The CDR3 is CASSLDGQEPFYEQYF. The CDR3 coding sequence is TGCGCCAGCAGCTTGGACGGACAGGAGCCCTTCTACGAGCAGTACTTC.

This clonotype was seen only a few times. The CDR3 region has the DNA TGTGCCAGCAGCTTATGGAGCGGGGGTCTAAATGAGCAGTTCTTC. It codes for CASSLWSGGLNEQFF. This rearrangement joins TRBV7-9 to TRBJ2-1, with 8 positions matching TRBD2. J was trimmed by 7 bases and V by 2 bases; bases with no gene match: 7. Germline lookup yields CDR1 SEHNR and CDR2 FQNEAQ (reference sequence). This CDR3 is built from 15 residues.

This clonotype has a handful of counts. This chain connects TRBV6-1 to TRBJ2-3; D tentatively reads TRBD1 or TRBD2 (7 bases each). Germline values: CDR1 MNHNS, CDR2 SASEGT. This CDR3 has 14 residues. V lost 8 bases to trimming and J lost 2 bases, with 14 bases between them. This CDR3 reads CASGRDSFTDTQYF. The CDR3 DNA reads TGTGCCAGCGGGAGGGACAGCTTCACAGATACGCAGTATTTT.

The chain couples TRBV28 to TRBJ2-5; 10 bases are shared with TRBD1. CDR1 and CDR2 from the germline V gene are MDHEN and SYDVKM. The CDR3 has 17 residues. The ends lost 2 bases at V and 5 bases at J; junction bases unmatched: 11. CDR3 residues: CASSLTSDRGKDETQYF. DNA of the CDR3: TGTGCCAGCAGTTTAACCTCGGACAGGGGGAAGGATGAGACCCAGTACTTC.

The genes are TRBV18 and TRBJ2-5, with D tentatively TRBD1 (6 bases). The CDR3 runs 16 residues. Germline V gene sequence: CDR1 KGHSH, CDR2 LQKENI. Trimming stripped 0 bases from V and 11 bases from J, with 22 bases between. The CDR3 DNA reads TGTGCCAGCTCACCACCGTTGGGCAGGGGTTACAATGAGCAGTACTTC. Translating gives CASSPPLGRGYNEQYF.

On this clonotype itself: The junction does not match germline at one end; this may be a read error. Here the CDR3 DNA reads TGTGCCAGCAGCTTAACCGGGACTCCATACAGTGAGCAGTTCTTC. It encodes CASSLTGTPYSEQFF. The rearrangement uses TRBV7-8 and TRBJ2-1; D is possibly TRBD2 (6 bases). The CDR3 sequence is 15 residues long. Germline CDR1 reads SGHVS; CDR2 reads FQNEAQ.

This rearrangement joins TRBV12-3 or TRBV12-4 to TRBJ1-1, with D tentatively TRBD1 (6 bases). The CDR3 has 13 amino acids. V lost 6 bases, J lost 4 bases, and 12 bases lay in between. The CDR3 here is CASSSQGFTEAFF. The CDR3 region has the DNA TGTGCCAGCAGCTCACAGGGTTTCACTGAAGCTTTCTTT.

This chain links TRBV27 with TRBJ1-2; weak D call: TRBD1 (6 bases). The CDR3 is 15 residues long. The germline CDR1 and CDR2 sequences are MNHEY and SMNVEV (reference sequence). V lost 5 bases to trimming and J lost 4 bases, with 17 bases between them. The CDR3 protein is CASSILSGGSYGYTF. The CDR3 DNA sequence: TGTGCCAGCAGTATACTATCGGGGGGCTCCTATGGCTACACCTTC.